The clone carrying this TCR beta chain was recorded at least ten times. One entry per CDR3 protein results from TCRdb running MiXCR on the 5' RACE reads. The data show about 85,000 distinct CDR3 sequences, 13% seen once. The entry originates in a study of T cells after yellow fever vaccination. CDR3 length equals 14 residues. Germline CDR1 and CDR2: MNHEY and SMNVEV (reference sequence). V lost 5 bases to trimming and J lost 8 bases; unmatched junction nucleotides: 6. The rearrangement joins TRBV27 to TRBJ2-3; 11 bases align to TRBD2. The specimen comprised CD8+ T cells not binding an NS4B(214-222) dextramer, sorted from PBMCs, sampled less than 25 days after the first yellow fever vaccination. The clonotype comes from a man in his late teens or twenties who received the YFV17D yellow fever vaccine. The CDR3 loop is CASSPLAGGRTQYF. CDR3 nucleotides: TGTGCCAGCAGTCCCTTAGCGGGGGGGCGTACGCAGTATTTT.